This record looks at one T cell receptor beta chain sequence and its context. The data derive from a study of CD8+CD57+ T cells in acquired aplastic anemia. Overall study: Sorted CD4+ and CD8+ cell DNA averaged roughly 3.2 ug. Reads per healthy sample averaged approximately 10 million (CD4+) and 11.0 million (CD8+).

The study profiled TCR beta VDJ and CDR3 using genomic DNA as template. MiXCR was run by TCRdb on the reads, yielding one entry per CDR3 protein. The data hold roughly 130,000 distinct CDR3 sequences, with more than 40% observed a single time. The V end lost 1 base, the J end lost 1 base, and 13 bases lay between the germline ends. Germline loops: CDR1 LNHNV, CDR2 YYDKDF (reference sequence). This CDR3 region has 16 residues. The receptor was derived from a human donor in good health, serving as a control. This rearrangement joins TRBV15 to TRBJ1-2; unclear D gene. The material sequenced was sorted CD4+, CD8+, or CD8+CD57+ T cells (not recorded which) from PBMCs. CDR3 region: CATSRGPGWLNYGYTF. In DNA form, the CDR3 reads TGTGCCACCAGCAGAGGTCCAGGCTGGCTTAACTATGGCTACACCTTC.